The 4 T cell receptor beta chains below come from one sample, sequenced in a study of identifying expanded T cells in peripheral blood. Repertoires were generated with immunoSEQ multiplex PCR, while TCRdb's copy carries only in-frame clones and drops some. The table includes tens of thousands of clones, 88% detected once. The material sequenced was blood. All receptors derive from a person aged 18 to 69 in good health.

V is TRBV11-2 and J is TRBJ1-1; 9 bases fit TRBD1. CDR1 is SGHAT and CDR2 is FQNNGV in the germline V gene. The CDR3 covers 16 residues. The trim removed 4 bases at V and 1 base at J, leaving 7 bases unmatched. The CDR3 is CASSSIQGARNTEAFF. DNA for the CDR3: TGTGCCAGCAGCTCGATACAGGGGGCCAGGAACACTGAAGCTTTCTTT.

The chain joins TRBV5-1 to TRBJ2-3; D is perhaps TRBD1 (5 bases). CDR1 and CDR2 from the germline V gene are SGHRS and YFSETQ. The CDR3 runs 15 residues. V dropped 0 bases and J dropped 4 bases, with 12 bases sitting between them. CDR3 residues: CASSLGTGDSDTQYF. CDR3 coding DNA: TGCGCCAGCAGCTTGGGTACAGGTGACTCAGATACGCAGTATTTT.

The chain uses TRBV19 and TRBJ1-2; D unresolved. The CDR3 covers 13 residues. Germline lookup yields CDR1 LNHDA and CDR2 SQIVND (reference sequence). V was trimmed by 6 bases and J by 1 base, leaving 9 bases between them. The CDR3 DNA sequence: TGTGCCAGTAGCCCCCAGCATAACTATGGCTACACCTTC. The encoded protein is CASSPQHNYGYTF.

In this sample, this clone turned up once. This sequence joins TRBV10-3 and TRBJ2-5; D may be TRBD1 or TRBD2 (5 bases each). This CDR3 is 12 amino acids long. The V end was cut by 6 bases, the J end by 2 bases, with 7 bases between. CDR1 and CDR2 (germline): ENHRY, SYGVKD. CDR3 DNA sequence: TGTGCCATCAGGGGGGTACAAGAGACCCAGTACTTC. Its protein product is CAIRGVQETQYF.